This T cell receptor (beta chain) was sequenced during a study of regulatory T cells in long-lasting Graves disease. The authors built TCR beta libraries using iRepertoire HTBI primers and Arm-PCR of CDR3 regions. TCRdb passed the multiplex PCR reads through MiXCR, listing each CDR3 protein once. The table has about 400,000 distinct CDR3 sequences, approximately 15% seen once. Time point: newly diagnosed GD, antithyroid drugs for less than 3 months. Generation of the TCR library employed RNA extracted from PBMCs. Germline CDR1 and CDR2: MGHRA and YSYEKL. CDR3 length: 16 residues. With V trimmed by 3 bases and J by 6 bases, 8 bases remained unmatched. The sample was also reused in another study, on T cells in Graves' hyperthyroidism and ophthalmopathy.

The chain uses TRBV4-1 and TRBJ2-1; 10 nucleotides agree with TRBD2. This TCR derives from a woman aged 40 to 50 with Graves disease. This specimen was peripheral blood mononuclear cells (PBMCs), taken at new diagnosis, from a patient treated with antithyroid drugs. The CDR3 sequence is CASSQEEAGGINEQFF. Here the CDR3 DNA reads TGCGCCAGCAGCCAGGAAGAAGCGGGAGGGATCAATGAGCAGTTCTTC.